This T cell receptor (beta chain) stems from a study of blood T cell repertoires in COVID-19. The CDR3 covers 17 residues. CDR1 and CDR2 (germline): LGHNA, YNFKEQ. Unmatched junction bases numbered 6, after V lost 2 bases and J lost 1 base. Only in-frame clones appear in the TCRdb table, and some are missing; sequencing was by immunoSEQ multiplex PCR. The sample consists of about 32,000 clones, more than 80% of them appearing once. What was sequenced was peripheral blood. This TCR derives from a male donor with active COVID-19. The chain recombines TRBV4-2 with TRBJ2-3; TRBD2 aligns across 10 bases. The CDR3 reads CASSQSNGLAGTDTQYF. The CDR3 coding sequence is TGTGCCAGCAGCCAAAGCAACGGACTAGCGGGCACAGATACGCAGTATTTT.